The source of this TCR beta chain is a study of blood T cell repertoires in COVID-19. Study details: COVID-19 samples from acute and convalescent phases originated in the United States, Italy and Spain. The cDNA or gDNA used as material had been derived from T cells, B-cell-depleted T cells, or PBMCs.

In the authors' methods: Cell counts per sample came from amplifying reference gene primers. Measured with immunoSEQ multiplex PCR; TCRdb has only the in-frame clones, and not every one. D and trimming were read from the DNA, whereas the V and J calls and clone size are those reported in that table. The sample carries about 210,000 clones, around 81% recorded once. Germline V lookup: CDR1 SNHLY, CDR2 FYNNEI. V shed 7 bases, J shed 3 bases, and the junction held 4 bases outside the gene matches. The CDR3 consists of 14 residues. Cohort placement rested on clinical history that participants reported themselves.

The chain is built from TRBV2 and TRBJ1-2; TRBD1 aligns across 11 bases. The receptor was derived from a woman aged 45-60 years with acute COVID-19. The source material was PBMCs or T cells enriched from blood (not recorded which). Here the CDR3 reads CASNRDRGDYGYTF. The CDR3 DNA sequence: TGTGCCAGCAACCGGGACAGGGGGGACTATGGCTACACCTTC.